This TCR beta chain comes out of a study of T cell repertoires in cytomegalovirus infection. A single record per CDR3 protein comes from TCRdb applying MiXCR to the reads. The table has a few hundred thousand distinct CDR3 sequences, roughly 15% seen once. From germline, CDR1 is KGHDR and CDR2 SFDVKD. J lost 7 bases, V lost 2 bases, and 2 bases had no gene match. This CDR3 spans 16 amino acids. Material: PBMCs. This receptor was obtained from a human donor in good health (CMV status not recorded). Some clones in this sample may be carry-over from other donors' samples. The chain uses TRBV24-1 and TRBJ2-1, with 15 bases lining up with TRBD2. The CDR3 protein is CATSDWTSGRGNEQFF. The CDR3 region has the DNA TGTGCCACCAGTGATTGGACTAGCGGGAGGGGTAATGAGCAGTTCTTC.